Sequencing of this T cell receptor beta chain was carried out in a study of blood T cells in healthy people across ages. Whole-study findings and limits: TCR beta diversity correlated strongly with naive T cell percentage.

The CDR3 is 14 amino acids. The V end lost 3 bases, the J end lost 9 bases, and 15 bases lay between the germline ends. Germline CDR1 SNHLY, CDR2 FYNNEI. This clonotype has a handful of counts. The antigen remains unidentified. A second PCR, run for roughly 7 to 12 cycles, used a sample-barcoded 5' primer plus a J-beta primer mix. Each sample provided no less than 2.5 million CDR3-containing paired-end reads. TCRdb used MiXCR to reprocess the 5' RACE reads, holding one entry per CDR3 protein. The data contain some 800,000 distinct CDR3 sequences, roughly 44% of them singletons. The clonotype originates from a man aged 55 to 70 in good health. The chain is built from TRBV2 and TRBJ1-5, with D maybe TRBD1 (6 bases). What was sequenced was blood. The CDR3 DNA sequence: TGTGCCAGCAGTGATGGGGGACAACGGGTGCCCCAGCATTTT. It yields the protein CASSDGGQRVPQHF.